What follows are 32 T cell receptor beta chains derived from one specimen sequenced in a study of CD8+CD57+ T cells in acquired aplastic anemia. Genomic DNA provided the template from which TCR beta VDJ and CDR3 profiles were obtained. TCRdb re-called the reads through MiXCR, storing one row per CDR3 protein. The table includes more than 250,000 distinct CDR3 sequences, 50% to 70% detected once. The sequenced material came from sorted CD4+, CD8+, or CD8+CD57+ T cells (not recorded which) from PBMCs. The receptors stem from a human donor with severe aplastic anemia or a healthy control (not recorded which).

Comments on this clonotype: An end of the junction differs from the germline gene, which may be a read error. The rearrangement uses TRBV7-2 and TRBJ2-3, with 13 bases lining up with TRBD2. The CDR3 covers 11 residues. Germline V CDR1 and CDR2: SGHTA, FQGNSA. The CDR3 DNA reads as TGCGCCAGCAGCTCTAGGACTAGCGGGAGTTTT. This encodes CASSSRTSGSF.

A note on this clonotype: A much bigger clone sits one base away, suggesting this may be a read error. This chain joins TRBV20-1 and TRBJ2-5, with TRBD2 matching 8 bases. With 3 bases clipped from V and 3 bases from J, the junction kept 9 bases outside the gene matches. This CDR3 contains 15 residues. Germline CDR1 is DFQATT and CDR2 is SNEGSKA (reference sequence). The CDR3 coding sequence is TGCAGTGCTAGTGGGCGCCCCGGGAGGGAAGAGACCCAGTACTTC. Protein sequence: CSASGRPGREETQYF.

On this clonotype itself: The junction shows a germline mismatch at one end, possibly a read error. The chain carries TRBV5-6 and TRBJ2-7; the D gene could be TRBD1 or TRBD2 (7 bases each). Germline-derived CDR1 and CDR2 are SGHDT and YYEEEE. The CDR3 totals 15 residues. CDR3: CASSHPGGAAYEQYF. The DNA of the CDR3 is TGCGCCAGCAGCCACCCAGGGGGGGCCGCCTACGAGCAGTACTTC.

The chain combines TRBV14 with TRBJ1-4; D not resolved. Germline CDR1 and CDR2: SGHDN and FVKESK. V lost 6 bases and J lost 6, with 11 bases in between. This CDR3 spans 13 amino acids. CDR3 in amino acids: CASSESEYEKLFF. CDR3 nucleotide sequence: TGTGCCAGCAGTGAATCCGAATATGAAAAACTGTTTTTT.

This chain joins TRBV19 and TRBJ2-1; either TRBD1 or TRBD2 may supply D (5 bases each). This CDR3 is built from 16 residues. Germline-derived CDR1 and CDR2 are LNHDA and SQIVND (reference sequence). Between the trimmed V and J ends, which lost 8 bases and 2 bases, there was a span of 19 bases. The CDR3 loop reads CASDGGAGEPYNEQFF. DNA for the CDR3: TGTGCCAGTGATGGGGGAGCTGGAGAACCCTACAATGAGCAGTTCTTC.

The chain recombines TRBV7-6 with TRBJ2-1; unclear D gene. There are 12 residues in the CDR3. Germline V lookup: CDR1 SGHVS, CDR2 FNYEAQ. Trimming cost V 5 bases and J 9 bases, with 11 bases left between them. CDR3 DNA sequence: TGTGCCAGCAGCCCTGTGTTGGGTGAGCAGTTCTTC. This translates into CASSPVLGEQFF.

V usage is TRBV10-2 and J usage is TRBJ2-7; TRBD2 is a possible D gene (6 bases). CDR3 length: 14 residues. Germline loops: CDR1 WSHSY, CDR2 SAAADI. V gave up 3 bases and J gave up 1 base, with 10 bases separating them. CDR3 bases: TGCGCCAGCAGTGATCCGGGGGTTTCCTACGAGCAGTACTTC. Residues: CASSDPGVSYEQYF.

This clonotype was counted ten times or more. V is TRBV6-2 or TRBV6-3 and J is TRBJ1-5; a weak D match, TRBD1 (6 bases). The CDR3 totals 16 residues. Per the germline V gene, CDR1 is MNHEY and CDR2 is SVGEGT. Trimming left V 0 bases short and J 2 bases short, with 11 bases between. CDR3 coding DNA: TGTGCCAGCAGTTACTCGACCAGGGGAGGCAATCAGCCCCAGCATTTT. This codes for CASSYSTRGGNQPQHF.

This chain links TRBV15 with TRBJ2-1; D remains ambiguous. CDR1 LNHNV and CDR2 YYDKDF come from the germline V gene (reference sequence). This CDR3 region has 11 residues. The V end lost 8 bases, the J end lost 7 bases, and 9 bases lay between the germline ends. CDR3 sequence (DNA): TGTGCCACCGGTCTCTCGAATGAGCAGTTCTTC. This encodes CATGLSNEQFF. The full variable domain, rest sourced from reference TRBV15 and TRBJ2-1, is DAMVIQNPRYQVTQFGKPVTLSCSQTLNHNVMYWYQQKSSQAPKLLFHYYDKDFNNEADTPDNFQSRRPNTSFCFLDIRSPGLGDTAMYLCATGLSNEQFFGPGTRLTVL.

This CDR3 reads CASKGTTDTQYF. CDR3 in DNA: TGTGCCAGCAAAGGAACCACAGATACGCAGTATTTT. The chain is built from TRBV11-3 and TRBJ2-3; D is ambiguous. Trimming left V 7 bases short and J 2 bases short, with 7 bases between. This CDR3 region has 12 residues. Germline CDR1 SGHNT, CDR2 YENEEA.

This clonotype has just a few counts. The chain couples TRBV15 to TRBJ1-5; D not resolved. V was cut by 3 bases and J by 3 bases, with 9 bases left in between. Germline V lookup: CDR1 LNHNV, CDR2 YYDKDF (reference sequence). This CDR3 is built from 14 residues. The CDR3 region has the DNA TGTGCCACCAGCAGGGAGGGCTACAATCAGCCCCAGCATTTT. Protein product: CATSREGYNQPQHF.

This clonotype was found a few times. The chain has TRBV7-8 and TRBJ2-3; D uncertain. Trimming pared 5 bases from V and 2 bases from J, leaving 8 bases between. This CDR3 is built from 13 residues. Germline V gene lookup returns CDR1 SGHVS and CDR2 FQNEAQ. In nucleotides, the CDR3 is TGTGCCAGCAGCCCGAGGATCACAGATACGCAGTATTTT. It translates to CASSPRITDTQYF.

This clonotype was found many times. J is TRBJ2-7 and V is TRBV27; TRBD1 aligns across 8 bases. CDR3 length equals 13 residues. Germline-derived CDR1 and CDR2 are MNHEY and SMNVEV (reference sequence). V lost 10 bases and J lost 1; bases outside the gene matches: 6. Written as DNA, the CDR3 is TGTGCCACAGGGGGCAGGTCATCCTACGAGCAGTACTTC. Translated: CATGGRSSYEQYF.

This sequence joins TRBV19 and TRBJ2-7; no clear D. Trimming shortened V by 1 base and J by 3 bases, and 7 bases separated the two germline ends. Germline assignment: CDR1 LNHDA and CDR2 SQIVND (reference sequence). The CDR3 contains 13 residues. The CDR3 is CASSIAVNYEQYF. The DNA of the CDR3 is TGTGCCAGTAGTATAGCGGTCAACTACGAGCAGTACTTC.

This clonotype appeared many times. The CDR3 nucleotides read TGTGCCAGCCGGTCGTCTAACTATGGCTACACCTTC. It is translated as CASRSSNYGYTF. The V gene is TRBV2, the J gene TRBJ1-2; D is unresolved. This CDR3 is 12 amino acids long. Trimming shortened V by 8 bases and J by 0 bases, and 7 bases separated the two germline ends. Germline V gene lookup returns CDR1 SNHLY and CDR2 FYNNEI. Complete variable domain (other parts from reference TRBV2 and TRBJ1-2): EPEVTQTPSHQVTQMGQEVILRCVPISNHLYFYWYRQILGQKVEFLVSFYNNEISEKSEIFDDQFSVERPDGSNFTLKIRSTKLEDSAMYFCASRSSNYGYTFGSGTRLTVV.

This clonotype was seen just once. The genes are TRBV7-9 and TRBJ2-7; no definite D call. The CDR3 extends over 12 amino acids. V shed 5 bases and J shed 6 bases, with 11 bases lying between them. Per the germline V gene, CDR1 is SEHNR and CDR2 is FQNEAQ (reference sequence). CDR3 nucleotide sequence: TGTGCCAGCAGCCATTATCAACGCGAGCAGTACTTC. Amino acid sequence: CASSHYQREQYF.

The chain links TRBV15 to TRBJ2-3, with D possibly TRBD2 on 7 matching bases. This CDR3 has 15 amino acids. Between the trimmed V and J ends, which lost 0 bases and 4 bases, there was a span of 11 bases. Germline loops: CDR1 LNHNV, CDR2 YYDKDF (reference sequence). In nucleotides, the CDR3 is TGTGCCACCAGCAGAGATAAGGGGGGGCCAGATACGCAGTATTTT. Translation: CATSRDKGGPDTQYF.

The chain is built from TRBV20-1 and TRBJ1-1; D gene uncertain. This CDR3 has 13 amino acids. Trimming shortened V by 3 bases and J by 1 base, and 9 bases separated the two germline ends. The germline V gene encodes CDR1 DFQATT and CDR2 SNEGSKA (reference sequence). In DNA form, the CDR3 reads TGCAGTGCTAGTAGGGTAACGAACACTGAAGCTTTCTTT. Translating it yields CSASRVTNTEAFF.

At least ten counts were recorded for this clonotype. The chain is built from TRBV7-6 and TRBJ1-6; D not certain. The germline V gene has CDR1 SGHVS and CDR2 FNYEAQ. There are 13 residues in the CDR3. Trimming removed 5 bases from V and 7 bases from J, with 9 bases in between. CDR3 region: CASSDGWNSPLHF. The CDR3 nucleotides read TGTGCCAGCAGCGACGGTTGGAATTCACCCCTCCACTTT.

This clonotype showed up just once. This chain joins TRBV10-3 and TRBJ2-1; D is possibly TRBD2 (5 bases). The CDR3 loop spans 17 amino acids. Germline CDR1 ENHRY, CDR2 SYGVKD. The V end lost 4 bases, the J end lost 1 base, and 17 bases lay between the germline ends. CDR3: CAISGERIARSYNEQFF. In nucleotides, the CDR3 is TGTGCCATCAGTGGAGAGAGGATAGCGAGGTCCTACAATGAGCAGTTCTTC.

The chain combines TRBV7-3 with TRBJ2-1; D might be TRBD1 (5 bases). V dropped 4 bases and J dropped 8 bases, with 15 bases sitting between them. This CDR3 spans 14 amino acids. The germline gives CDR1 SGHTA, CDR2 FQGTGA. The CDR3 sequence is CASSSGSQGDEQFF. In DNA, the CDR3 is TGTGCCAGCAGCTCAGGGTCTCAGGGCGATGAGCAGTTCTTC.

This chain connects TRBV7-6 to TRBJ2-7; 7 bases align to TRBD2. The CDR3 length is 16 residues. Trimming cost V 5 bases and J 3 bases; bases outside gene matches: 13. Looked up from germline, CDR1 is SGHVS and CDR2 is FNYEAQ. The CDR3 here is CASSAREVPGGYEQYF. CDR3 nucleotides: TGTGCCAGCAGCGCACGGGAGGTCCCTGGGGGCTACGAGCAGTACTTC. Based on the CDR3 plus reference TRBV7-6 and TRBJ2-7, the full variable domain is GAGVSQSPRYKVTKRGQDVALRCDPISGHVSLYWYRQALGQGPEFLTYFNYEAQQDKSGLPNDRFSAERPEGSISTLTIQRTEQRDSAMYRCASSAREVPGGYEQYFGPGTRLTVT.

The chain combines TRBV29-1 with TRBJ2-7; 12 positions match TRBD1. From germline, CDR1 is SQVTM and CDR2 ANQGSEA. The CDR3 has 13 residues. J was trimmed by 7 bases and V by 6 bases; bases with no gene match: 7. CDR3 in DNA: TGCAGCGTGATGGGACAGGGGGCGAAAGAGCAGTACTTC. It encodes CSVMGQGAKEQYF.

This clonotype was found many times. The V gene is TRBV7-3, the J gene TRBJ2-3; 7 bases line up with TRBD2. The CDR3 has 18 amino acids. Germline loops: CDR1 SGHTA, CDR2 FQGTGA. V lost 1 base and J lost 2; bases outside the gene matches: 12. The CDR3 region has the DNA TGTGCCAGCAGCTTAAATGTTTTCGGGGGGACCCACACAGATACGCAGTATTTT. This gives the protein CASSLNVFGGTHTDTQYF. The variable domain in full, with the rest retrieved from reference TRBV7-3 and TRBJ2-3, is GAGVSQTPSNKVTEKGKYVELRCDPISGHTALYWYRQSLGQGPEFLIYFQGTGAADDSGLPNDRFFAVRPEGSVSTLKIQRTERGDSAVYLCASSLNVFGGTHTDTQYFGPGTRLTVL.

The rearrangement joins TRBV3-1 to TRBJ2-4; 7 positions agree with TRBD1. Per germline, CDR1 LGHDT and CDR2 YNNKEL (reference sequence). Trimming cost V 2 bases and J 0 bases; bases outside gene matches: 10. The CDR3 totals 18 residues. Here the CDR3 reads CASSQILGTAIAKNIQYF. CDR3 coding DNA: TGTGCCAGCAGCCAAATACTTGGGACAGCAATAGCCAAAAACATTCAGTACTTC.

The genes are TRBV6-5 and TRBJ2-5; tentative D call: TRBD2 (6 bases). Germline CDR1 is MNHEY and CDR2 is SVGAGI. Trimming shortened V by 3 bases and J by 7 bases, and 24 bases separated the two germline ends. CDR3 size: 17 residues. CDR3 sequence (DNA): TGTGCCAGCAGTTATAGTAGTCCTGGGACTTACCGTGGGACCCAGTACTTC. This sequence encodes CASSYSSPGTYRGTQYF.

Comment on this clonotype: The CDR3 does not close with the conserved phenylalanine or tryptophan, likely indicating a read error. The DNA is omitted, as the CDR3 cannot be located on it reliably, and the CDR3 follows TCRdb's listing. The chain carries TRBV11-2 and TRBJ2-3; no check of the table's D call, TRBD1, against the DNA was made. Germline lookup yields CDR1 SGHAT and CDR2 FQNNGV. Inclusive of both ends, the CDR3 amounts to 13 amino acids. The CDR3 sequence is CASSSLRQGVRNY.

The CDR3 DNA sequence: TGTGCCAGCAGCCAAGTTAGGACTAGCTCCTACGAGCAGTACTTC. Encoded protein: CASSQVRTSSYEQYF. This chain links TRBV7-9 with TRBJ2-7, with 7 bases matching TRBD2. The CDR3 is 15 residues long. CDR1 is SEHNR and CDR2 is FQNEAQ in the germline V gene (reference sequence). V lost 5 bases, J lost 0 bases, and 7 bases stayed unmatched.

The chain uses TRBV15 and TRBJ2-7; D not resolved. Germline CDR1 is LNHNV and CDR2 is YYDKDF (reference sequence). This CDR3 has 13 residues. V lost 5 bases and J lost 3, with 11 bases in between. The CDR3 region is CATSVRLLYEQYF. The CDR3 nucleotides are TGTGCCACCAGCGTCAGGCTCCTCTACGAGCAGTACTTC. The complete variable domain, with remaining parts taken from reference TRBV15 and TRBJ2-7, reads DAMVIQNPRYQVTQFGKPVTLSCSQTLNHNVMYWYQQKSSQAPKLLFHYYDKDFNNEADTPDNFQSRRPNTSFCFLDIRSPGLGDTAMYLCATSVRLLYEQYFGPGTRLTVT.

At least ten counts were recorded for this clonotype. The V and J genes are TRBV2 and TRBJ1-1, with 8 bases identical to TRBD1. CDR1 and CDR2 (germline): SNHLY, FYNNEI. This CDR3 is built from 15 residues. Trimming took 4 bases from V and 2 from J; bases not matched to a gene: 6. Here the CDR3 reads CASSAPGGSNTEAFF. The DNA of the CDR3 is TGTGCCAGCAGTGCTCCAGGGGGCTCCAACACTGAAGCTTTCTTT.

For this clonotype: This may come from a read error, since a much larger clone is one base off. V is TRBV28 and J is TRBJ2-7, with D maybe TRBD1 (5 bases). V lost 5 bases to trimming and J lost 0 bases, with 14 bases between them. Germline V gene lookup returns CDR1 MDHEN and CDR2 SYDVKM. This CDR3 comprises 15 residues. The DNA of the CDR3 is TGTGCCAGCAGTGTATATCCCAGGGTCTCCTACGAGCAGTACTTC. Encoded protein: CASSVYPRVSYEQYF.

The chain joins TRBV7-2 to TRBJ2-7, with D maybe TRBD1 (7 bases). The CDR3 consists of 16 residues. The V gene lost 6 bases and the J gene lost 6 bases, with 24 bases spanning the gap. From germline, CDR1 is SGHTA and CDR2 FQGNSA. The CDR3, as DNA: TGTGCCAGCAGTTTGTCGTGGCAGGGGGGCCCCGGCGAGCAGTACTTC. Its translation is CASSLSWQGGPGEQYF.